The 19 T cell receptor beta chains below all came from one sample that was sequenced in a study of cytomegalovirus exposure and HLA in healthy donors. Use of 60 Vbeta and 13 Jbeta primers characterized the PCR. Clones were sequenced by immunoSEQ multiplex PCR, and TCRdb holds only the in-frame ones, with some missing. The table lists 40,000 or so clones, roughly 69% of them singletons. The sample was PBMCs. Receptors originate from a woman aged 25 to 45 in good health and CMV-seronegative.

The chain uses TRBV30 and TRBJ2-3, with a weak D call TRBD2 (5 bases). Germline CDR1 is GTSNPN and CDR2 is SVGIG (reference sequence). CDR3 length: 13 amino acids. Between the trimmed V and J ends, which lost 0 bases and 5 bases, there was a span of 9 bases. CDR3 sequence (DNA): TGTGCCTGGAGTGTACTAGGTCGAGATACGCAGTATTTT. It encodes CAWSVLGRDTQYF.

The CDR3 region has the DNA TGTGCCAGCAGTACGATGCAGGGGGTCCAATGGGGCTACACCTTC. Translation gives CASSTMQGVQWGYTF. V is TRBV2 and J is TRBJ1-2, with TRBD1 matching 7 bases. Germline CDR1 reads SNHLY; CDR2 reads FYNNEI. The CDR3 totals 15 residues. V shed 5 bases and J 8 bases; nucleotides not matched to a gene: 14.

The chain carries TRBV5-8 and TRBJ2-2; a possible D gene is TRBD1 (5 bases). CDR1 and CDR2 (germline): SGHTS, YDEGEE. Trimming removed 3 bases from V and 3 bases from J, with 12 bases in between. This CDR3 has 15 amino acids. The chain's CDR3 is CASSWDQGYTGELFF. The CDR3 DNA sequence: TGTGCCAGCAGCTGGGATCAGGGATACACCGGGGAGCTGTTTTTT.

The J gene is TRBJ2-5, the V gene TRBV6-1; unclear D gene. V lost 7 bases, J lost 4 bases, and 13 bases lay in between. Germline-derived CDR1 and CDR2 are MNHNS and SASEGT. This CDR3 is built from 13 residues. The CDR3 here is CASKPGVSETQYF. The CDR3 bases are TGTGCCAGCAAGCCAGGCGTCTCAGAGACCCAGTACTTC.

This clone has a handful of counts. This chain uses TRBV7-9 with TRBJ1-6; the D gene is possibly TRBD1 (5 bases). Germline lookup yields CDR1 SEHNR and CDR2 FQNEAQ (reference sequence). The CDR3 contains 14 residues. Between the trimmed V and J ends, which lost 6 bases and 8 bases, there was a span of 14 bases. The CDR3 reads CASRHRGTHSPLHF. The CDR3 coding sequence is TGTGCCAGCAGACACCGCGGGACTCATTCACCCCTCCACTTT.

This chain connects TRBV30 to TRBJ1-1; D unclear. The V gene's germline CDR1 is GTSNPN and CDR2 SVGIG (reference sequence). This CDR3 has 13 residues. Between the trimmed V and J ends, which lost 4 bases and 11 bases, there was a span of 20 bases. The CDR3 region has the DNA TGTGCCTGGAACTTGAACAGTCCTTTCTCTGCTTTCTTT. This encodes CAWNLNSPFSAFF.

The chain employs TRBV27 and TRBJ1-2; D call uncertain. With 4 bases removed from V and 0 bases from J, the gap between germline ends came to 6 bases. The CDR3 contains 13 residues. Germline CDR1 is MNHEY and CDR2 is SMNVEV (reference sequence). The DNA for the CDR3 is TGTGCCAGCAGTTACCGAGCTAACTATGGCTACACCTTC. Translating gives CASSYRANYGYTF.

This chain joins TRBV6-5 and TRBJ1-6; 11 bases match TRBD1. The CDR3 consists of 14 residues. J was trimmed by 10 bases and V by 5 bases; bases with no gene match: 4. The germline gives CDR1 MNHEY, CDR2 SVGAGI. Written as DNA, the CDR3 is TGTGCCAGCAGTATGGGGACAGGGGGATCACCCCTCCACTTT. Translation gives CASSMGTGGSPLHF.

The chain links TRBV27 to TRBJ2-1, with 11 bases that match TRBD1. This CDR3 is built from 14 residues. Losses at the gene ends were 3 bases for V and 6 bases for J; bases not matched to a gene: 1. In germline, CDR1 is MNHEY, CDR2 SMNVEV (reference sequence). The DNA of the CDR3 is TGTGCCAGCAGTTTCGGGACAGGGGGCAATGAGCAGTTCTTC. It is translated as CASSFGTGGNEQFF.

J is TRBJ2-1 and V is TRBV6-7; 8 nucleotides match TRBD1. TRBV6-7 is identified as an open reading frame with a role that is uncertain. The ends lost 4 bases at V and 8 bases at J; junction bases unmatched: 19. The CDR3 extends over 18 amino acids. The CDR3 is CASSLWCVGSDRAYEQFF. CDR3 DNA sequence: TGTGCCAGCAGTTTATGGTGCGTCGGGTCGGACAGGGCCTATGAGCAGTTCTTC.

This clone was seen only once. CDR3 loop: CASTGGYGYTF. Here the CDR3 DNA reads TGTGCCAGCACCGGAGGCTATGGCTACACCTTC. V is TRBV25-1 and J is TRBJ1-2; D is undetermined. Germline V gives CDR1 MGHDK, CDR2 SYGVNS. Deletions cut 7 bases from V and 4 bases from J, with 7 bases between. This CDR3 spans 11 amino acids.

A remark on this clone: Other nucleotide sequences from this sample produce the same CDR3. CDR3 amino acids: CASSPRQGMNTEAFF. CDR3 sequence (DNA): TGCGCCAGCAGCCCGCGACAGGGGATGAACACTGAAGCTTTCTTT. V usage is TRBV5-1 and J usage is TRBJ1-1; 8 bases are shared with TRBD1. This CDR3 region has 15 residues. CDR1 and CDR2 (germline): SGHRS, YFSETQ. Trimming at V came to 4 bases and at J to 0 bases, leaving 5 bases not matched to a gene. The complete variable domain, with remaining parts taken from reference TRBV5-1 and TRBJ1-1, reads KAGVTQTPRYLIKTRGQQVTLSCSPISGHRSVSWYQQTPGQGLQFLFEYFSETQRNKGNFPGRFSGRQFSNSRSEMNVSTLELGDSALYLCASSPRQGMNTEAFFGQGTRLTVV.

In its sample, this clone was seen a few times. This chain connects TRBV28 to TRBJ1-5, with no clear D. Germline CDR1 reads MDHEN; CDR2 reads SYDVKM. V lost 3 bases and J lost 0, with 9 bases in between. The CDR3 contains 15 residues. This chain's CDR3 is CASSFPPYSNQPQHF. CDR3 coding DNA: TGTGCCAGCAGTTTCCCACCCTATAGCAATCAGCCCCAGCATTTT.

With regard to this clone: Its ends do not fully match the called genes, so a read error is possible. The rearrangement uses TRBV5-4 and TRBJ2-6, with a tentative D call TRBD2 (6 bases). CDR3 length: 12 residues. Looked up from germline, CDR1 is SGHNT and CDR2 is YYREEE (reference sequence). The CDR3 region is CASSFGGNVLTF. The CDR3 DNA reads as TGTGCCAGCAGCTTCGGGGGCAACGTCCTGACTTTC. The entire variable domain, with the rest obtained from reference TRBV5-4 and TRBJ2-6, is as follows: ETGVTQSPTHLIKTRGQQVTLRCSSQSGHNTVSWYQQALGQGPQFIFQYYREEENGRGNFPPRFSGLQFPNYSSELNVNALELDDSALYLCASSFGGNVLTFGAGSRLTVL.

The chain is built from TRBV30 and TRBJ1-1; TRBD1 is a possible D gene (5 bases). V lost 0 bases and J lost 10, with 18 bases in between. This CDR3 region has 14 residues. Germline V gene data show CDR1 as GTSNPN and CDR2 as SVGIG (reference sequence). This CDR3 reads CAWSVQDYVNRAFF. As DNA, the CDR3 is TGTGCCTGGAGTGTACAGGACTATGTTAATAGAGCTTTCTTT.

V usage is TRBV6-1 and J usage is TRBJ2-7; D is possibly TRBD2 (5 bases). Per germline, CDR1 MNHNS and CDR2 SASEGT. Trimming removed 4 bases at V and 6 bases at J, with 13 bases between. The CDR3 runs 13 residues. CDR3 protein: CASSGGSEGEQYF. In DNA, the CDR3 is TGTGCCAGCAGTGGGGGTAGCGAGGGCGAGCAGTACTTC.

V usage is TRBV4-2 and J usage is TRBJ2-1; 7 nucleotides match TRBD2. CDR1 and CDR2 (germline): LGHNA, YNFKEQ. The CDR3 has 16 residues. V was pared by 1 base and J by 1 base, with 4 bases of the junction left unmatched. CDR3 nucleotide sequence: TGTGCCAGCAGCCAAGGAACTAGCGAGTCCTACAATGAGCAGTTCTTC. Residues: CASSQGTSESYNEQFF.

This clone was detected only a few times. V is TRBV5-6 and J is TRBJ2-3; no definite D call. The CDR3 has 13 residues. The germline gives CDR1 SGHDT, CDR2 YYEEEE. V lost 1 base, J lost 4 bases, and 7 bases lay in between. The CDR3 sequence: CASSLRLSDTQYF. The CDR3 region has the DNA TGTGCCAGCAGCTTGAGACTGTCAGATACGCAGTATTTT.

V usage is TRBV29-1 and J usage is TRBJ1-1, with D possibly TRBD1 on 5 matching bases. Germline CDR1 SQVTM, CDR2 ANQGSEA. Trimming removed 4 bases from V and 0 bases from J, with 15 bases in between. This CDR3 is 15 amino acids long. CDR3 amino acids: CSVGTLTLMNTEAFF. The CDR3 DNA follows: TGCAGCGTTGGGACACTTACCCTCATGAACACTGAAGCTTTCTTT.